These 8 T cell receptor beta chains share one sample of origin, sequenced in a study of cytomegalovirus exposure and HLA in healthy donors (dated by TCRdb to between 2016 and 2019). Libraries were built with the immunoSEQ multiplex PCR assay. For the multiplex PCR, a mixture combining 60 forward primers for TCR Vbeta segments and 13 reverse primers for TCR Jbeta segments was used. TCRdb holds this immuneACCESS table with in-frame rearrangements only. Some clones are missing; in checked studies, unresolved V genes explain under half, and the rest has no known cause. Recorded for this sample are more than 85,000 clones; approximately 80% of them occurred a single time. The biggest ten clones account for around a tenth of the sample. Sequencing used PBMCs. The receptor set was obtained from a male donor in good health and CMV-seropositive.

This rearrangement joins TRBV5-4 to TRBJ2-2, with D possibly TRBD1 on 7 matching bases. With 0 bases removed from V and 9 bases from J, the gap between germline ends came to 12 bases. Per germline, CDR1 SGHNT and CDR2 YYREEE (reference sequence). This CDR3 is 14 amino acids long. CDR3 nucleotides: TGTGCCAGCAGCTTGGCCAGGGGGGCCCGGGAGCTGTTTTTT. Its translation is CASSLARGARELFF.

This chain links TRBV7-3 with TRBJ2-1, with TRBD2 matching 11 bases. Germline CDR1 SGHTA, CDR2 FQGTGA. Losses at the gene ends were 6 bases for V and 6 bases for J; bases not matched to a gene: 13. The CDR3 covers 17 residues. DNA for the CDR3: TGTGCCAGCAGTTTAGATGCGGGACTAGCGGCTGCCAATGAGCAGTTCTTC. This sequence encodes CASSLDAGLAAANEQFF.

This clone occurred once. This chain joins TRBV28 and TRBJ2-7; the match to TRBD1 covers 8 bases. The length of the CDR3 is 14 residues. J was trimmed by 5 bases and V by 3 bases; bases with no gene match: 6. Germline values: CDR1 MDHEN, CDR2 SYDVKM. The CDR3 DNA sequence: TGTGCCAGCAGTTTGTGGACAGGGTTGCACGAGCAGTACTTC. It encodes CASSLWTGLHEQYF. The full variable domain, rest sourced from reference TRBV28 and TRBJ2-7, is DVKVTQSSRYLVKRTGEKVFLECVQDMDHENMFWYRQDPGLGLRLIYFSYDVKMKEKGDIPEGYSVSREKKERFSLILESASTNQTSMYLCASSLWTGLHEQYFGPGTRLTVT.

CDR3 sequence reads: CASSQDPHSEGGQETQYF. Here the CDR3 DNA reads TGCGCCAGCAGCCAAGACCCCCATTCCGAGGGTGGGCAAGAGACCCAGTACTTC. V and J are TRBV4-3 and TRBJ2-5; D possibly corresponds to TRBD2 (5 bases). V was pared by 0 bases and J by 2 bases, with 19 bases between. Germline CDR1 LGHNA, CDR2 YSLEER. The CDR3 consists of 18 residues.

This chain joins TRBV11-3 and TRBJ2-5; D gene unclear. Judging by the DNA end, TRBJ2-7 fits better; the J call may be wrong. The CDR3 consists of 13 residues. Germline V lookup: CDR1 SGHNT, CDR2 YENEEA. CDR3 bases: TGTGCCAGCAGCTTTTTAACCTCCTACGAGCAGTACTTC. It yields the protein CASSFLTSYEQYF.

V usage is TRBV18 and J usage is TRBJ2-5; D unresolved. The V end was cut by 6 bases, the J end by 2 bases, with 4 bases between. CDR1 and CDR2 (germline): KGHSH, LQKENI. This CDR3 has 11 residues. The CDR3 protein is CASSLQETQYF. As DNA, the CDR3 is TGTGCCAGCTCCCTTCAAGAGACCCAGTACTTC.

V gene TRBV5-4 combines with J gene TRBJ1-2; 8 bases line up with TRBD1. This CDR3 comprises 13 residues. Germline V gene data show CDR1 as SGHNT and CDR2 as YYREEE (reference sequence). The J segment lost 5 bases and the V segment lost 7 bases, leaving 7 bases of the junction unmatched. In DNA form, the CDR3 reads TGTGCCAGCGGCGGACAGGGACGATATGGCTACACCTTC. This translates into CASGGQGRYGYTF.

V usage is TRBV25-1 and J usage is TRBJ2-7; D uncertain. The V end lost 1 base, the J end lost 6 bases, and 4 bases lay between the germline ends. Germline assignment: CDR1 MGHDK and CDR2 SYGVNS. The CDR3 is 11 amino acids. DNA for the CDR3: TGTGCCAGCAGTGAATTCCGCGAGCAGTACTTC. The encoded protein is CASSEFREQYF.